This TCR beta chain was retrieved from a study of patients and donors after allogeneic stem cell transplantation. Each CDR3 protein is one row after TCRdb ran MiXCR on the RT-PCR reads. The table has fewer than 200,000 distinct CDR3 sequences, over 25% seen once. This CDR3 is 14 amino acids long. Germline CDR1 and CDR2: LGHNA and YNFKEQ. After removal of 10 bases from V and 4 bases from J, the junction contained 7 bases not matched to a gene. The chain joins TRBV4-2 to TRBJ2-3; 11 bases map to TRBD2. The clonotype was recovered from a human donor who was either an allogeneic HSCT recipient or a stem cell or donor lymphocyte infusion donor (not recorded which). It is not recorded whose cells these are; they may come from a transplant donor. The sample was blood, either unsorted or a sorted T cell fraction (not recorded which). The CDR3 DNA is TGTGCCACGACCCTAGCGGGAGGTCCAGATACGCAGTATTTT. It codes for CATTLAGGPDTQYF.